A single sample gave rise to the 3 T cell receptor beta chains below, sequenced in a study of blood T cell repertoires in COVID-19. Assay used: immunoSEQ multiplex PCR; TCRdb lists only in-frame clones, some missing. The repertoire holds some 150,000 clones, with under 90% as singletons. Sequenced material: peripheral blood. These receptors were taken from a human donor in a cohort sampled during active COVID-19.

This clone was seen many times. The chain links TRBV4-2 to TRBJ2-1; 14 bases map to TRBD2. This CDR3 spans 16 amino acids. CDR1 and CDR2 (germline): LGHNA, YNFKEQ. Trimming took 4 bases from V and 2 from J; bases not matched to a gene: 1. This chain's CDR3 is CASSPTSGGAYNEQFF. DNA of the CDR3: TGTGCCAGCAGCCCGACTAGCGGGGGGGCCTACAATGAGCAGTTCTTC.

CDR3 coding DNA: TGTGCCAGCAGCCCGGCGGCTATCTTCACCGGGGAGCTGTTTTTT. It codes for CASSPAAIFTGELFF. The J gene is TRBJ2-2, the V gene TRBV5-4; D unclear. The germline V gene encodes CDR1 SGHNT and CDR2 YYREEE (reference sequence). The CDR3 length is 15 residues. The germline V and J ends were trimmed by 4 bases and 4 bases, with 14 bases remaining between them.

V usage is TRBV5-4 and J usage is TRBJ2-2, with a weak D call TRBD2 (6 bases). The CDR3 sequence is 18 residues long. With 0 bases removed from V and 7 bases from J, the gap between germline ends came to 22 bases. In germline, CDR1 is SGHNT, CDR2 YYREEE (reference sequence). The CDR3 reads CASSLDLSSAPGGGELFF. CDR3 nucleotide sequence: TGTGCCAGCAGCTTGGATCTCTCTAGCGCGCCTGGGGGCGGGGAGCTGTTTTTT.